The 20 T cell receptor beta chains given below trace back to one sample, sequenced in a study of CD8 T cells in Susac syndrome. RNA amounts of about 0.5 to 1 ug underwent reverse transcription with random hexamers. TCRdb called the immunoSEQ multiplex PCR reads again in MiXCR, with one record for every CDR3 protein. The sample gives approximately 190,000 distinct CDR3 sequences, almost 96% of which show up once; around 0.092% is in the top ten. Input material: CD4+ T cells from PBMCs. The receptors originated from a human donor with Susac syndrome.

V usage is TRBV29-1 and J usage is TRBJ2-2, with TRBD2 matching 12 bases. V was clipped by 7 bases and J by 6 bases; unmatched bases: 9. This CDR3 is built from 15 residues. From germline, CDR1 is SQVTM and CDR2 ANQGSEA. CDR3 sequence reads: CSARTSGEVAGELFF. In DNA, the CDR3 is TGCAGCGCAAGGACTAGCGGGGAGGTGGCCGGGGAGCTGTTTTTT.

CDR3 in amino acids: CASSSYQGGETQYF. For the CDR3, the DNA is TGTGCCAGCAGTTCTTACCAGGGGGGAGAGACCCAGTACTTC. This chain joins TRBV12-3 or TRBV12-4 and TRBJ2-5; D possibly corresponds to TRBD1 (7 bases). Trimming took 4 bases from V and 4 from J, leaving 13 bases between them. The CDR3 covers 14 residues.

The chain combines TRBV7-7 with TRBJ2-5; unclear D gene. Germline V gives CDR1 SSHAT, CDR2 FNYEAQ (reference sequence). The CDR3 contains 14 residues. Trimming removed 3 bases at V and 5 bases at J, with 13 bases between. In DNA form, the CDR3 reads TGTGCCAGCAGCTTGGGCGGTCCCTTGGAGACCCAGTACTTC. Translating gives CASSLGGPLETQYF.

This chain joins TRBV24-1 and TRBJ2-1, with TRBD1 as a possible D gene (7 bases). The CDR3 is made up of 16 amino acids. Between the trimmed V and J ends, which lost 2 bases and 9 bases, there was a span of 19 bases. CDR1 is KGHDR, CDR2 SFDVKD, per germline. The CDR3 region has the DNA TGTGCCACCAGTGATTCTGGGACAGTCATCGGGAGTGAGCAGTTCTTC. Translated, it gives CATSDSGTVIGSEQFF.

This sequence joins TRBV7-9 and TRBJ2-2; D not certain. Trimming pared 5 bases from V and 2 bases from J, leaving 12 bases between. Germline CDR1 and CDR2: SEHNR and FQNEAQ (reference sequence). The CDR3 loop spans 15 amino acids. CDR3 nucleotide sequence: TGTGCCAGCAGCCTCCCCGGGCTAAACACCGGGGAGCTGTTTTTT. It encodes CASSLPGLNTGELFF.

V gene TRBV15 combines with J gene TRBJ1-2; maybe TRBD1 (6 bases). Germline V gene lookup returns CDR1 LNHNV and CDR2 YYDKDF (reference sequence). This CDR3 has 14 amino acids. The V end was cut by 1 base, the J end by 10 bases, with 16 bases between. CDR3 coding DNA: TGTGCCACCAGCAGAGTAAGGACAGCGGGCGACTACACCTTC. Translated: CATSRVRTAGDYTF. The whole variable domain, remainder taken from reference TRBV15 and TRBJ1-2, is DAMVIQNPRYQVTQFGKPVTLSCSQTLNHNVMYWYQQKSSQAPKLLFHYYDKDFNNEADTPDNFQSRRPNTSFCFLDIRSPGLGDTAMYLCATSRVRTAGDYTFGSGTRLTVV.

This clonotype was counted only a few times. J is TRBJ1-1 and V is TRBV7-6; a possible D gene is TRBD1 (5 bases). Trimming shortened V by 5 bases and J by 1 base, and 8 bases separated the two germline ends. The CDR3 totals 13 residues. CDR1 is SGHVS, CDR2 FNYEAQ, per germline. CDR3: CASSAGGNTEAFF. CDR3 nucleotide sequence: TGTGCCAGCAGCGCCGGGGGGAACACTGAAGCTTTCTTT.

The chain is built from TRBV12-3 or TRBV12-4 and TRBJ2-7; TRBD1 might be the D (6 bases). V was clipped by 3 bases and J by 2 bases, with 14 bases between them. CDR3 size: 15 residues. The CDR3 sequence: CASSFSGARAYEQYF. Here the CDR3 DNA reads TGTGCCAGCAGTTTCTCAGGGGCTAGGGCCTACGAGCAGTACTTC.

The rearrangement links TRBV6-1 to TRBJ2-7; perhaps TRBD1 as D (6 bases). CDR3 length: 14 amino acids. Deletions cut 4 bases from V and 3 bases from J, with 13 bases between. The germline V gene has CDR1 MNHNS and CDR2 SASEGT. The DNA of the CDR3 is TGTGCCAGCAGTGTACAGGGAAGAGGCTACGAGCAGTACTTC. Amino acid sequence: CASSVQGRGYEQYF.

The genes are TRBV29-1 and TRBJ2-7; TRBD2 aligns across 8 bases. Germline CDR1 is SQVTM and CDR2 is ANQGSEA. Trimming cost V 3 bases and J 2 bases; bases outside gene matches: 6. There are 14 residues in the CDR3. For the CDR3, the DNA is TGCAGCGTTGACCAGGGACTAGGAGCCTACGAGCAGTACTTC. Its protein is CSVDQGLGAYEQYF.

V gene TRBV18 combines with J gene TRBJ2-1, with D perhaps matching TRBD1 (6 bases). Germline lookup yields CDR1 KGHSH and CDR2 LQKENI. V was pared by 1 base and J by 4 bases, with 11 bases between. This CDR3 comprises 15 residues. The CDR3 here is CASSPRLGAYNEQFF. CDR3 nucleotide sequence: TGTGCCAGCTCACCACGACTGGGGGCGTACAATGAGCAGTTCTTC.

The chain carries TRBV29-1 and TRBJ2-1; 10 nucleotides agree with TRBD2. Trimming took 7 bases from V and 1 from J; bases not matched to a gene: 4. The CDR3 contains 14 residues. The germline V gene has CDR1 SQVTM and CDR2 ANQGSEA. The CDR3 is CSAQRGGSYNEQFF. In DNA, the CDR3 is TGCAGCGCCCAGCGGGGGGGATCCTACAATGAGCAGTTCTTC.

The count of this clonotype is one. J is TRBJ1-5 and V is TRBV6-2 or TRBV6-3; D remains unclear. V lost 0 bases and J 13 bases, leaving 10 bases between the germline ends. This CDR3 is 12 amino acids long. CDR1 and CDR2 (germline): MNHEY, SVGEGT. The CDR3 loop reads CASSYSFRPQHF. DNA of the CDR3: TGTGCCAGCAGTTACTCCTTTCGGCCTCAGCATTTT.

This sequence joins TRBV12-3 or TRBV12-4 and TRBJ1-1; 8 nucleotides align to TRBD1. After removal of 2 bases from V and 4 bases from J, the junction contained 12 bases not matched to a gene. CDR3 length: 17 residues. DNA for the CDR3: TGTGCCAGCAGTTTATCGAGGACAGGGATATATGCCACTGAAGCTTTCTTT. Protein sequence: CASSLSRTGIYATEAFF.

V usage is TRBV12-3 or TRBV12-4 and J usage is TRBJ2-2, with D unresolved. V shed 2 bases and J shed 3 bases, with 4 bases lying between them. This CDR3 is built from 13 residues. The CDR3 loop reads CASSLRDTGELFF. The CDR3 nucleotides read TGTGCCAGCAGTTTAAGGGACACCGGGGAGCTGTTTTTT.

The CDR3 protein is CASSLGGGRVNSPLHF. As DNA, the CDR3 is TGTGCCAGCAGCTTAGGCGGTGGCAGGGTAAATTCACCCCTCCACTTT. This chain uses TRBV7-2 with TRBJ1-6; D is possibly TRBD1 (5 bases). The CDR3 consists of 16 residues. V dropped 1 base and J dropped 7 bases, with 14 bases sitting between them. Germline lookup yields CDR1 SGHTA and CDR2 FQGNSA.

The V gene is TRBV5-1, the J gene TRBJ2-1; D is unresolved. The germline V gene has CDR1 SGHRS and CDR2 YFSETQ. Trimming left V 0 bases short and J 3 bases short, with 7 bases between. The CDR3 loop spans 14 amino acids. DNA for the CDR3: TGCGCCAGCAGCTTGGGCCAGAACTACAATGAGCAGTTCTTC. It is translated as CASSLGQNYNEQFF.

This clonotype was picked up one time. The chain recombines TRBV9 with TRBJ2-7, with TRBD1 as a possible D gene (5 bases). The ends were cut back, 2 bases at V and 2 bases at J, with 17 bases in the middle. Germline V gives CDR1 SGDLS, CDR2 YYNGEE. This CDR3 has 16 amino acids. The CDR3 nucleotides are TGTGCCAGCAGCGTCGGAACAGGAAGCCCGCCCTACGAGCAGTACTTC. This gives the protein CASSVGTGSPPYEQYF.

J is TRBJ2-3 and V is TRBV7-9, with 8 nucleotides matching TRBD2. The germline CDR1 and CDR2 sequences are SEHNR and FQNEAQ (reference sequence). V was pared by 1 base and J by 0 bases, with 3 bases of the junction left unmatched. The CDR3 extends over 16 amino acids. Here the CDR3 reads CASSLVAGLSTDTQYF. CDR3 DNA sequence: TGTGCCAGCAGCTTAGTAGCGGGATTAAGCACAGATACGCAGTATTTT. Combining the CDR3 with reference TRBV7-9 and TRBJ2-3 gives the whole variable domain DTGVSQNPRHKITKRGQNVTFRCDPISEHNRLYWYRQTLGQGPEFLTYFQNEAQLEKSRLLSDRFSAERPKGSFSTLEIQRTEQGDSAMYLCASSLVAGLSTDTQYFGPGTRLTVL.

This chain links TRBV30 with TRBJ2-3, with 13 bases aligning to TRBD2. The V and J ends lost 2 bases and 1 base, in that order; junction bases with no gene match: 3. The CDR3 contains 16 residues. The germline V gene encodes CDR1 GTSNPN and CDR2 SVGIG (reference sequence). The DNA for the CDR3 is TGTGCCTGGAGTATCGGACTAGCGGGGGGCACAGATACGCAGTATTTT. Protein product: CAWSIGLAGGTDTQYF.